This T cell receptor beta chain comes out of a study of CD8+ T cells in alopecia areata. Looking at the study overall: Those patients who were treated received oral tofacitinib, which was given at 5 to 10 mg twice daily for moderate-to-severe alopecia areata. Tofacitinib therapy took 6 to 18 months; 6 months off drug came after. Study-level results: Scalp and blood samples kept many expanded lesional clones throughout tofacitinib. Relative to normal scalp, lesional scalp, especially alopecia totalis/universalis, showed higher clonality.

In germline, CDR1 is MGHDK, CDR2 SYGVNS. Trimming took off 4 bases at V and 3 bases at J, with 7 bases between the two ends. The CDR3 extends over 12 amino acids. Comment on this clone: The target antigen is unknown.

Treatment indicated: oral pan-JAK inhibitor, 5-10 mg twice daily. The authors extracted RNA and reverse transcribed it into cDNA as the sequencing template. TCRdb's copy holds only in-frame clones and misses some; the assay was immunoSEQ multiplex PCR. Here the sample spans some 44,000 clones, roughly 90% being singletons. This material consisted of CD8+ T cells sorted from blood, taken at week 24, from a patient treated with tofacitinib. This sequence was found in a human donor with alopecia areata. The chain has TRBV25-1 and TRBJ2-7; no reliable D call. The CDR3 coding sequence is TGTGCCAGCAGTGGGAGTGGCTACGAGCAGTACTTC. Translation gives CASSGSGYEQYF.